The rows below give T cell receptor beta chains drawn from one sample of a study of blood T cells in healthy people across ages. TCRdb re-derived calls from the 5' RACE reads in MiXCR, one entry per CDR3 protein. The table has some 930,000 distinct CDR3 sequences, just under 30% seen once; the top ten hold 9.5% to 13%. These data also featured in a second study, about T cells of mothers and their children.

The sequencing input was blood. These receptors were obtained from a woman in her forties in good health. The CDR3 runs from the conserved cysteine through the conserved F or W. The D gene is left open where the match is weak. A clone size is listed for some rows: how often the clone was seen (once, few, many), or a class if it is expanded.

CDR3aa: CASSLSRGLAGRTYEQYF
CDR3nt: TGTGCCAGCAGTCTAAGTCGGGGACTAGCGGGGAGAACCTACGAGCAGTACTTC
d_gene: TRBD2
abundance: NA
v_gene: TRBV12-3/TRBV12-4
j_gene: TRBJ2-7

CDR3aa: CASTPGQYSYEQYF
CDR3nt: TGTGCCAGCACCCCGGGACAGTACTCCTACGAGCAGTACTTC
d_gene: TRBD1
abundance: NA
v_gene: TRBV28
j_gene: TRBJ2-7

CDR3aa: CASSLIGGTGTDTQYF
CDR3nt: TGTGCCAGCAGCTTAATTGGCGGTACTGGCACAGATACGCAGTATTTT
d_gene: NA
abundance: NA
v_gene: TRBV7-3
j_gene: TRBJ2-3

CDR3aa: CSGPGHFTDTQYF
CDR3nt: TGCAGTGGGCCGGGACACTTCACAGATACGCAGTATTTT
d_gene: NA
abundance: NA
v_gene: TRBV20-1
j_gene: TRBJ2-3

CDR3aa: CASSQDTRLDGRANYGYTF
CDR3nt: TGTGCCAGCAGCCAAGATACCCGCCTGGACGGGAGAGCTAACTATGGCTACACCTTC
d_gene: NA
abundance: NA
v_gene: TRBV4-2
j_gene: TRBJ1-2

CDR3aa: CASSLVQTGGFSGGYEQYF
CDR3nt: TGTGCCAGCAGCTTAGTACAAACCGGGGGATTTTCAGGGGGCTACGAGCAGTACTTC
d_gene: NA
abundance: NA
v_gene: TRBV13
j_gene: TRBJ2-7

CDR3aa: CASSLDRTDLIRHYGYTF
CDR3nt: TGTGCCAGCAGCTTGGATCGGACAGACCTTATCCGGCACTATGGCTACACCTTC
d_gene: NA
abundance: few
v_gene: TRBV5-6
j_gene: TRBJ1-2

CDR3aa: CASSPQAGPPGAQYF
CDR3nt: TGTGCCAGCAGTCCCCAAGCGGGGCCCCCCGGTGCGCAGTATTTT
d_gene: TRBD2
abundance: many
v_gene: TRBV12-3/TRBV12-4
j_gene: TRBJ2-3

CDR3aa: CSVADRGDTIYF
CDR3nt: TGCAGCGTTGCGGACAGGGGGGACACCATATATTTT
d_gene: TRBD1
abundance: few
v_gene: TRBV29-1
j_gene: TRBJ1-3

CDR3aa: CASSLIGGIYGYTF
CDR3nt: TGTGCCAGCAGCTTAATAGGGGGCATCTATGGCTACACCTTC
d_gene: TRBD1
abundance: NA
v_gene: TRBV7-2
j_gene: TRBJ1-2

CDR3aa: CASSFSWGRNGYTF
CDR3nt: TGTGCCAGCAGTTTTTCCTGGGGGCGGAATGGCTACACCTTC
d_gene: NA
abundance: NA
v_gene: TRBV12-3/TRBV12-4
j_gene: TRBJ1-2

CDR3aa: CSARARTGEETQYF
CDR3nt: TGCAGTGCTCGCGCCAGGACAGGCGAAGAGACCCAGTACTTC
d_gene: TRBD1
abundance: once
v_gene: TRBV20-1
j_gene: TRBJ2-5

CDR3aa: CSVGAGHTEAFF
CDR3nt: TGCAGCGTTGGGGCAGGGCACACTGAAGCTTTCTTT
d_gene: NA
abundance: NA
v_gene: TRBV29-1
j_gene: TRBJ1-1

CDR3aa: CASSKGGQREQYF
CDR3nt: TGTGCCAGCAGTAAGGGGGGCCAAAGAGAGCAGTACTTC
d_gene: NA
abundance: few
v_gene: TRBV28
j_gene: TRBJ2-7

CDR3aa: CASSQPDRTDTQYF
CDR3nt: TGCGCCAGCAGCCAACCCGACCGCACAGATACGCAGTATTTT
d_gene: NA
abundance: few
v_gene: TRBV4-1
j_gene: TRBJ2-3

CDR3aa: CASSFVEGEQFF
CDR3nt: TGTGCCAGCAGTTTCGTAGAGGGTGAGCAGTTCTTC
d_gene: NA
abundance: few
v_gene: TRBV28
j_gene: TRBJ2-1

CDR3aa: CASSDSGGAYDTQYF
CDR3nt: TGTGCCAGCAGTGATAGCGGGGGGGCATATGATACGCAGTATTTT
d_gene: TRBD2
abundance: NA
v_gene: TRBV12-3/TRBV12-4
j_gene: TRBJ2-3

CDR3aa: CASSSEGGADTQYF
CDR3nt: TGTGCCAGCAGCTCGGAGGGGGGAGCAGATACGCAGTATTTT
d_gene: NA
abundance: few
v_gene: TRBV5-6
j_gene: TRBJ2-3

CDR3aa: CASSEMGNGNQPQHF
CDR3nt: TGTGCCAGCAGTGAAATGGGAAACGGCAATCAGCCCCAGCATTTT
d_gene: NA
abundance: few
v_gene: TRBV6-1
j_gene: TRBJ1-5

CDR3aa: CASSREDRVTEAFF
CDR3nt: TGTGCCAGCAGTCGGGAGGACAGGGTCACTGAAGCTTTCTTT
d_gene: TRBD1
abundance: few
v_gene: TRBV12-3/TRBV12-4
j_gene: TRBJ1-1

CDR3aa: CSAIRPGGHEKLFF
CDR3nt: TGCAGTGCGATCCGTCCGGGGGGTCATGAAAAACTGTTTTTT
d_gene: NA
abundance: few
v_gene: TRBV20-1
j_gene: TRBJ1-4

CDR3aa: CASSLMLAGSYNEQFF
CDR3nt: TGTGCCAGCAGCTTGATGCTAGCGGGCTCCTACAATGAGCAGTTCTTC
d_gene: TRBD2
abundance: few
v_gene: TRBV5-6
j_gene: TRBJ2-1

CDR3aa: CSYTVVGEGQGYTF
CDR3nt: TGCAGTTATACGGTGGTCGGGGAGGGACAAGGCTACACCTTC
d_gene: NA
abundance: many
v_gene: TRBV29-1
j_gene: TRBJ1-2

CDR3aa: CASEGTGGFYGYTF
CDR3nt: TGTGCCAGCGAGGGGACAGGGGGCTTCTATGGCTACACCTTC
d_gene: TRBD1
abundance: many
v_gene: TRBV2
j_gene: TRBJ1-2

CDR3aa: CASSLDSGGEAFF
CDR3nt: TGTGCCAGCAGCTTGGACTCCGGGGGAGAAGCTTTCTTT
d_gene: NA
abundance: few
v_gene: TRBV6-6
j_gene: TRBJ1-1

CDR3aa: CASSWAGLITEAFF
CDR3nt: TGTGCCAGCAGTTGGGCGGGTCTAATCACCGAAGCTTTCTTT
d_gene: NA
abundance: few
v_gene: TRBV6-5
j_gene: TRBJ1-1

CDR3aa: CASSGTATKQYF
CDR3nt: TGTGCCAGCAGCGGGACGGCTACGAAGCAGTACTTC
d_gene: NA
abundance: many
v_gene: TRBV6-2/TRBV6-3
j_gene: TRBJ2-7

CDR3aa: CSATQGADRPQHF
CDR3nt: TGCAGTGCTACACAGGGGGCGGATCGGCCCCAGCATTTT
d_gene: TRBD1
abundance: few
v_gene: TRBV20-1
j_gene: TRBJ1-5

CDR3aa: CASSLVARELFF
CDR3nt: TGTGCCAGCAGCTTAGTGGCTAGGGAGCTGTTTTTT
d_gene: NA
abundance: NA
v_gene: TRBV13
j_gene: TRBJ2-2

CDR3aa: CASSQAIQGVWRNTIYF
CDR3nt: TGTGCCAGCAGCCAAGCAATTCAGGGAGTCTGGAGAAACACCATATATTTT
d_gene: NA
abundance: NA
v_gene: TRBV3-1
j_gene: TRBJ1-3

CDR3aa: CAISERSGTGEAFF
CDR3nt: TGTGCCATCAGTGAGAGATCCGGGACGGGAGAAGCTTTCTTT
d_gene: NA
abundance: NA
v_gene: TRBV10-3
j_gene: TRBJ1-1

CDR3aa: CASGYDGTNYGYTF
CDR3nt: TGTGCCAGCGGTTACGACGGGACTAACTATGGCTACACCTTC
d_gene: NA
abundance: NA
v_gene: TRBV6-2/TRBV6-3
j_gene: TRBJ1-2

CDR3aa: CASSQLAGADTQYF
CDR3nt: TGTGCCAGCAGTCAACTAGCGGGGGCTGATACGCAGTATTTT
d_gene: TRBD2
abundance: NA
v_gene: TRBV28
j_gene: TRBJ2-3

CDR3aa: CASTTRGLGNQPQHF
CDR3nt: TGTGCCAGCACCACAAGGGGGCTTGGCAATCAGCCCCAGCATTTT
d_gene: TRBD1
abundance: NA
v_gene: TRBV12-3/TRBV12-4
j_gene: TRBJ1-5

CDR3aa: CASSVEGRGYEQYF
CDR3nt: TGTGCCAGCAGCGTCGAGGGAAGGGGCTACGAGCAGTACTTC
d_gene: NA
abundance: many
v_gene: TRBV9
j_gene: TRBJ2-7

CDR3aa: CASSYSNRDRVYEQYF
CDR3nt: TGTGCCAGCAGTTACTCGAACCGGGACAGGGTCTACGAGCAGTACTTC
d_gene: TRBD1
abundance: few
v_gene: TRBV6-5
j_gene: TRBJ2-7

CDR3aa: CSASMSGVSNQPQHF
CDR3nt: TGCAGTGCTAGCATGAGTGGGGTTAGCAATCAGCCCCAGCATTTT
d_gene: NA
abundance: many
v_gene: TRBV20-1
j_gene: TRBJ1-5

CDR3aa: CASSATGERNQPQHF
CDR3nt: TGTGCCAGCAGTGCAACAGGGGAGCGCAATCAGCCCCAGCATTTT
d_gene: TRBD1
abundance: NA
v_gene: TRBV28
j_gene: TRBJ1-5

CDR3aa: CASSPLNNSPLHF
CDR3nt: TGTGCCAGCAGCCCCCTTAATAATTCACCCCTCCACTTT
d_gene: NA
abundance: NA
v_gene: TRBV11-1
j_gene: TRBJ1-6

CDR3aa: CASSHRGTSFYEQYF
CDR3nt: TGTGCCAGCAGTCACCGGGGGACTAGCTTCTACGAGCAGTACTTC
d_gene: TRBD2
abundance: many
v_gene: TRBV6-2/TRBV6-3
j_gene: TRBJ2-7

CDR3aa: CASSRTGPATSYNEQFF
CDR3nt: TGTGCCAGCAGTCGGACAGGCCCAGCGACCTCCTACAATGAGCAGTTCTTC
d_gene: TRBD1
abundance: NA
v_gene: TRBV7-3
j_gene: TRBJ2-1

CDR3aa: CASSSLSGGANEQFF
CDR3nt: TGTGCCAGCAGTTCCCTCAGCGGGGGGGCGAATGAGCAGTTCTTC
d_gene: TRBD2
abundance: few
v_gene: TRBV28
j_gene: TRBJ2-1

CDR3aa: CANSQDSVGGPNTGELFF
CDR3nt: TGTGCCAACAGCCAAGATTCCGTGGGGGGCCCGAACACCGGGGAGCTGTTTTTT
d_gene: NA
abundance: few
v_gene: TRBV4-2
j_gene: TRBJ2-2